Below are 22 T cell receptor beta chains sequenced from a single sample in a study of cytotoxic CD8 clonotypes in ibrutinib-treated CLL. Generated by immunoSEQ multiplex PCR, the TCRdb table keeps only in-frame clones and is missing some. The data hold approximately 100,000 clones, with approximately 56% observed a single time. The source material was PBMCs, sampled after 24 months of ibrutinib treatment. These receptors were obtained from a human donor with chronic lymphocytic leukemia.

The chain combines TRBV29-1 with TRBJ1-2; 12 nucleotides align to TRBD1. Trimming took 3 bases from V and 2 from J; bases not matched to a gene: 7. CDR1 SQVTM and CDR2 ANQGSEA come from the germline V gene. This CDR3 is 16 amino acids long. The chain's CDR3 is CSVDPGTGGANYGYTF. The CDR3 coding sequence is TGCAGCGTTGATCCAGGGACAGGGGGCGCAAACTATGGCTACACCTTC.

The rearrangement joins TRBV5-4 to TRBJ1-1; D ambiguous. The V and J ends lost 4 bases and 4 bases respectively, with 17 bases between them. This CDR3 spans 15 amino acids. Germline V lookup: CDR1 SGHNT, CDR2 YYREEE (reference sequence). The CDR3 here is CASSPGNRRSTEAFF. In DNA form, the CDR3 reads TGTGCCAGCAGCCCGGGAAACCGGAGGTCCACTGAAGCTTTCTTT.

CDR3 loop: CASGRRDRDYEQYF. The CDR3 region has the DNA TGTGCCAGTGGTCGCCGGGACAGGGATTACGAGCAGTACTTC. The V gene is TRBV5-4, the J gene TRBJ2-7; TRBD1 matches at 9 bases. Germline V CDR1 and CDR2: SGHNT, YYREEE (reference sequence). The CDR3 covers 14 residues. The junction had 10 bases not matched to a gene; V was cut back by 8 bases and J by 4 bases. The full variable domain, completed using reference TRBV5-4 and TRBJ2-7, is ETGVTQSPTHLIKTRGQQVTLRCSSQSGHNTVSWYQQALGQGPQFIFQYYREEENGRGNFPPRFSGLQFPNYSSELNVNALELDDSALYLCASGRRDRDYEQYFGPGTRLTVT.

This clone was picked up a small number of times. The rearrangement links TRBV6-1 to TRBJ1-5; maybe TRBD1 (5 bases). CDR3 size: 15 residues. The V end was cut by 6 bases, the J end by 3 bases, with 15 bases between. Germline V lookup: CDR1 MNHNS, CDR2 SASEGT. In DNA, the CDR3 is TGTGCCAGCAGACCCATCGACAGAATCAATCAGCCCCAGCATTTT. Translated, it gives CASRPIDRINQPQHF.

V gene TRBV5-1 combines with J gene TRBJ2-5; 8 positions match TRBD1. CDR3 length: 16 residues. The germline V gene encodes CDR1 SGHRS and CDR2 YFSETQ. Trimming took 4 bases from V and 3 from J; bases not matched to a gene: 11. As DNA, the CDR3 is TGCGCCAGCAGCCCATGGGGACAGGAGCCCAAAGAGACCCAGTACTTC. This sequence encodes CASSPWGQEPKETQYF.

This chain joins TRBV6-5 and TRBJ1-6, with D maybe TRBD1 (5 bases). The CDR3 is 15 residues long. Germline CDR1 reads MNHEY; CDR2 reads SVGAGI. The germline V and J ends were trimmed by 2 bases and 0 bases, with 5 bases remaining between them. The CDR3 nucleotides read TGTGCCAGCAGTTACGACAGCTCCTATAATTCACCCCTCCACTTT. Translated, it gives CASSYDSSYNSPLHF.

This rearrangement joins TRBV5-1 to TRBJ1-6, with D hard to call. Trimming took off 5 bases at V and 9 bases at J, with 9 bases between the two ends. This CDR3 is built from 12 residues. Germline V CDR1 and CDR2: SGHRS, YFSETQ. The CDR3 region has the DNA TGCGCCAGCAGGGAGTCGTCTTCACCCCTCCACTTT. It codes for CASRESSSPLHF.

The rearrangement joins TRBV10-1 to TRBJ2-1; perhaps D is TRBD1 or TRBD2 (5 bases each). The germline V and J ends were trimmed by 7 bases and 6 bases, with 13 bases remaining between them. This CDR3 spans 13 amino acids. Germline CDR1 reads WNHNN; CDR2 reads SYGVQD (reference sequence). The CDR3 nucleotides are TGCGCCAGCATTGGGACGCGGAGCAATGAGCAGTTCTTC. This sequence encodes CASIGTRSNEQFF.

This clone was seen repeatedly, ten times or more. One junction end disagrees with the germline gene, perhaps due to a read error. This rearrangement joins TRBV18 to TRBJ2-3, with D uncertain. The CDR3 sequence is 14 residues long. CDR1 and CDR2 (germline): KGHSH, LQKENI. CDR3 nucleotides: TGTGCCAGTTCACAGCAGACTAGCACAGATACGCAGTATTTT. It specifies CASSQQTSTDTQYF.

J is TRBJ1-4 and V is TRBV5-1; D is undetermined. The CDR3 is 15 amino acids. Germline-derived CDR1 and CDR2 are SGHRS and YFSETQ. Trimming shortened V by 2 bases and J by 0 bases, and 8 bases separated the two germline ends. The CDR3 region is CASSLERATNEKLFF. The CDR3 coding sequence is TGCGCCAGCAGCTTAGAGCGGGCAACTAATGAAAAACTGTTTTTT.

This clone came up a few times. This chain uses TRBV11-3 with TRBJ2-3, with D unclear. CDR3 length: 16 residues. The germline CDR1 and CDR2 sequences are SGHNT and YENEEA. V gave up 0 bases and J gave up 0 bases, with 10 bases separating them. CDR3 DNA: TGTGCCAGCAGCTTAGACCCGACTCGTAGCACAGATACGCAGTATTTT. It is translated as CASSLDPTRSTDTQYF.

In this sample, this clone turned up a few times. The genes are TRBV4-3 and TRBJ2-1, with D tentatively TRBD2 (7 bases). The CDR3 is 15 residues long. From germline, CDR1 is LGHNA and CDR2 YSLEER. Trimming took off 0 bases at V and 7 bases at J, with 13 bases between the two ends. The chain's CDR3 is CASSQDMGGPNEQFF. The CDR3 coding sequence is TGCGCCAGCAGCCAAGATATGGGGGGGCCTAATGAGCAGTTCTTC.

J is TRBJ2-7 and V is TRBV15; either TRBD1 or TRBD2 may supply D (6 bases each). The CDR3 is 14 amino acids. Trimming took 4 bases from V and 0 from J, leaving 10 bases between them. From germline, CDR1 is LNHNV and CDR2 YYDKDF (reference sequence). The CDR3 coding sequence is TGTGCCACCAGCAAGGGGGGAAGCTCCTACGAGCAGTACTTC. Encoded protein: CATSKGGSSYEQYF. Full variable domain (outside the CDR3, taken from reference TRBV15 and TRBJ2-7): DAMVIQNPRYQVTQFGKPVTLSCSQTLNHNVMYWYQQKSSQAPKLLFHYYDKDFNNEADTPDNFQSRRPNTSFCFLDIRSPGLGDTAMYLCATSKGGSSYEQYFGPGTRLTVT.

This clone was counted a few times. The genes are TRBV29-1 and TRBJ2-7; TRBD1 is a possible D gene (5 bases). The CDR3 totals 12 residues. CDR1 and CDR2 from the germline V gene are SQVTM and ANQGSEA. V lost 7 bases and J lost 1, with 11 bases in between. In DNA form, the CDR3 reads TGCAGCGCCGTCAGGGATTCCTACGAGCAGTACTTC. It encodes CSAVRDSYEQYF.

This clone was observed a few times. This rearrangement joins TRBV7-9 to TRBJ1-5; D not certain. The CDR3 covers 15 residues. V was clipped by 1 base and J by 1 base, with 8 bases between them. Germline CDR1 and CDR2: SEHNR and FQNEAQ (reference sequence). This chain's CDR3 is CASSLGSGSNQPQHF. CDR3 coding DNA: TGTGCCAGCAGCTTAGGGTCCGGGAGCAATCAGCCCCAGCATTTT.

This rearrangement joins TRBV6-5 to TRBJ2-1; a weak D match, TRBD2 (6 bases). Trimming left V 10 bases short and J 10 bases short, with 14 bases between. Looked up from germline, CDR1 is MNHEY and CDR2 is SVGAGI. The CDR3 sequence is 11 residues long. Written as DNA, the CDR3 is TGTGCCACCTCGTACGGGAGAGAGCAGTTCTTC. The encoded protein is CATSYGREQFF.

V is TRBV28 and J is TRBJ1-5; D may be TRBD1 (5 bases). The V and J ends lost 2 bases and 6 bases respectively, with 14 bases between them. This CDR3 has 15 residues. Germline V CDR1 and CDR2: MDHEN, SYDVKM. Here the CDR3 reads CASSLKRGAGQPQHF. Written as DNA, the CDR3 is TGTGCCAGCAGTTTAAAGAGGGGCGCCGGTCAGCCCCAGCATTTT.

This rearrangement joins TRBV30 to TRBJ1-2; tentatively, D is TRBD1 (6 bases). Germline V gene sequence: CDR1 GTSNPN, CDR2 SVGIG (reference sequence). CDR3 length: 15 residues. The V end lost 4 bases, the J end lost 2 bases, and 17 bases lay between the germline ends. CDR3 protein: CAWNLQTGPNYGYTF. DNA for the CDR3: TGTGCCTGGAACCTACAGACAGGCCCAAACTATGGCTACACCTTC.

This clone has a handful of counts. No DNA is shown, since the ends of the CDR3 on it are uncertain; the CDR3 is the one TCRdb lists. The CDR3 region is CASSFATGIVSNQPQHF. The genes are TRBV21-1 and TRBJ1-5; the table calls TRBD1, which could not be checked here. TRBV21-1 is reported as a pseudogene. Counting both end residues, the CDR3 totals 17 amino acids.

The J gene is TRBJ1-5, the V gene TRBV7-3, with a weak D call TRBD1 (6 bases). Germline assignment: CDR1 SGHTA and CDR2 FQGTGA. The V end lost 2 bases, the J end lost 7 bases, and 15 bases lay between the germline ends. CDR3 length: 15 residues. The CDR3 protein is CASSLAGGGPQPQHF. CDR3 DNA: TGTGCCAGCAGCTTAGCTGGGGGGGGGCCCCAGCCCCAGCATTTT.

The CDR3 DNA reads TGTGCCAGCTCACTGGACAGGGGAGGAACTGAAGCTTTCTTT. Encoded protein: CASSLDRGGTEAFF. The V and J genes are TRBV18 and TRBJ1-1; TRBD1 matches 9 bases. CDR3 length: 14 residues. CDR1 KGHSH and CDR2 LQKENI come from the germline V gene. V dropped 4 bases and J dropped 5; count of bases not matched to a gene: 5.

This clone was counted a few times. The V and J genes are TRBV18 and TRBJ2-5; tentatively, D is TRBD1 or TRBD2 (6 bases each). V was cut by 6 bases and J by 5 bases, with 16 bases left in between. The CDR3 spans 14 residues. In germline, CDR1 is KGHSH, CDR2 LQKENI. For the CDR3, the DNA is TGTGCCAGCTCCCTCAGGGGCGGGGAGGAGACCCAGTACTTC. It specifies CASSLRGGEETQYF.